The 21 T cell receptor beta chains reported below all come from one sample, sequenced in a study of cytomegalovirus exposure and HLA in healthy donors. The PCR contained 60 Vbeta and 13 Jbeta primers. The data were produced by immunoSEQ multiplex PCR, yet TCRdb's version contains in-frame clones alone and is incomplete. The sample holds about 190,000 clones; about 87% are singletons and the top ten take 1% to 1.5%. Sequences were obtained from PBMCs. Receptor source: a man between 25 and 39 years old in good health and CMV-seronegative.

The gene calls are TRBV9 and TRBJ2-1; 7 nucleotides line up with TRBD2. V gave up 3 bases and J gave up 8 bases; unmatched junction bases: 8. The CDR3 has 14 residues. Germline CDR1 is SGDLS and CDR2 is YYNGEE. The CDR3 protein is CASSGTRRGDEQFF. CDR3 DNA: TGTGCCAGCAGCGGGACTAGACGGGGCGATGAGCAGTTCTTC.

The chain has TRBV6-1 and TRBJ2-3; TRBD1 agrees at 9 bases. Germline-derived CDR1 and CDR2 are MNHNS and SASEGT. This CDR3 region has 20 residues. V shed 0 bases, J shed 5 bases, and the junction held 18 bases outside the gene matches. CDR3 sequence: CASSEAPPGNIQGAGDTQYF. The CDR3 bases are TGTGCCAGCAGTGAAGCGCCCCCGGGTAACATACAGGGGGCCGGAGATACGCAGTATTTT.

The chain carries TRBV7-9 and TRBJ1-1; perhaps TRBD1 as D (5 bases). This CDR3 has 13 residues. CDR1 SEHNR and CDR2 FQNEAQ come from the germline V gene (reference sequence). In nucleotides, the CDR3 is TGTACGAGCCAGGGATTAATGAACACTGAAGCTTTCTTT. Protein product: CTSQGLMNTEAFF.

The J gene is TRBJ2-2, the V gene TRBV11-2; TRBD1 agrees at 10 bases. With V trimmed by 1 base and J by 13 bases, 9 bases remained unmatched. The germline gives CDR1 SGHAT, CDR2 FQNNGV. This CDR3 is 15 amino acids long. The CDR3 loop reads CASSLVRTGGLGLFF. The CDR3 DNA reads as TGTGCCAGCAGCTTAGTGCGGACAGGGGGGCTAGGGCTGTTTTTT.

As to this clone: Its ends do not fully match the called genes, so a read error is possible. This chain links TRBV7-9 with TRBJ1-4; D might be TRBD1 (5 bases). CDR1 is SEHNR and CDR2 is FQNEAQ in the germline V gene (reference sequence). There are 15 residues in the CDR3. CDR3 residues: CSSSLSGGWDEKLFF. As DNA, the CDR3 is TGTTCCAGCAGCTTATCGGGGGGGTGGGATGAAAAACTGTTTTTT.

Details on this clone: The CDR3 does not end in the conserved phenylalanine or tryptophan, so this is likely a read error. The chain employs TRBV7-9 and TRBJ1-2; perhaps TRBD1 as D (5 bases). V lost 5 bases to trimming and J lost 5 bases, with 15 bases between them. This CDR3 has 14 amino acids. The V gene's germline CDR1 is SEHNR and CDR2 FQNEAQ (reference sequence). This CDR3 reads CASSQTRTPYGYTS. The CDR3, as DNA: TGTGCCAGCAGCCAGACAAGGACACCATATGGCTACACCTCC.

The chain couples TRBV27 to TRBJ1-6; TRBD1 matches 7 bases. The CDR3 length is 17 residues. Germline V CDR1 and CDR2: MNHEY, SMNVEV (reference sequence). Trimming at V came to 5 bases and at J to 2 bases, leaving 9 bases not matched to a gene. CDR3 DNA: TGTGCCAGCAGTGTTATACAGGGGAGCACCTATAATTCACCCCTCCACTTT. Protein sequence: CASSVIQGSTYNSPLHF.

This sequence joins TRBV7-2 and TRBJ1-1; D remains ambiguous. CDR3 length: 15 residues. Germline assignment: CDR1 SGHTA and CDR2 FQGNSA. The V gene lost 6 bases and the J gene lost 0 bases, with 14 bases spanning the gap. CDR3 loop: CASRKRTGMNTEAFF. The DNA of the CDR3 is TGTGCCAGCAGAAAACGGACGGGAATGAACACTGAAGCTTTCTTT. Looking up the rest from reference TRBV7-2 and TRBJ1-1 gives the full variable domain: GAGVSQSPSNKVTEKGKDVELRCDPISGHTALYWYRQSLGQGLEFLIYFQGNSAPDKSGLPSDRFSAERTGGSVSTLTIQRTQQEDSAVYLCASRKRTGMNTEAFFGQGTRLTVV.

The chain links TRBV15 to TRBJ2-4; TRBD2 matches at 8 bases. This CDR3 contains 16 residues. Germline values: CDR1 LNHNV, CDR2 YYDKDF (reference sequence). V was pared by 1 base and J by 1 base, with 3 bases of the junction left unmatched. The CDR3 DNA is TGTGCCACCAGCAGAGGGCGGGGGGAGGCCAAAAACATTCAGTACTTC. Translation: CATSRGRGEAKNIQYF.

The chain combines TRBV7-2 with TRBJ2-1; 8 bases match TRBD1. Trimming cost V 5 bases and J 1 base; bases outside gene matches: 10. The CDR3 runs to 17 residues. Per the germline V gene, CDR1 is SGHTA and CDR2 is FQGNSA. CDR3 sequence: CASSLYPGGQSYNEQFF. The CDR3 DNA sequence: TGTGCCAGCAGCCTGTACCCAGGGGGCCAATCCTACAATGAGCAGTTCTTC.

The chain couples TRBV7-6 to TRBJ2-3; D might be TRBD1 (6 bases). CDR1 is SGHVS and CDR2 is FNYEAQ in the germline V gene. This CDR3 spans 16 amino acids. Trimming left V 5 bases short and J 3 bases short, with 18 bases between. CDR3 protein: CASSRTAGVRTDTQYF. For the CDR3, the DNA is TGTGCCAGCAGCCGTACCGCAGGGGTCAGGACAGATACGCAGTATTTT.

The sample holds one count of this clone. This chain connects TRBV11-3 to TRBJ2-1; D remains ambiguous. Germline V gene lookup returns CDR1 SGHNT and CDR2 YENEEA. The CDR3 totals 15 residues. V was shortened by 5 bases and J by 3 bases, with 14 bases between the two germline ends. CDR3 sequence reads: CASSRSGVVYNEQFF. The CDR3 bases are TGTGCCAGCAGCCGGAGTGGAGTGGTCTACAATGAGCAGTTCTTC.

This clone was counted once. The rearrangement joins TRBV5-1 to TRBJ2-5, with 9 bases matching TRBD2. Germline V CDR1 and CDR2: SGHRS, YFSETQ. The CDR3 totals 15 residues. V lost 5 bases and J lost 2; bases outside the gene matches: 7. The CDR3 loop reads CASRGIAGVQETQYF. The CDR3 DNA is TGCGCCAGCAGAGGGATAGCGGGGGTGCAAGAGACCCAGTACTTC.

On this clone itself: Lacking the conserved final phenylalanine or tryptophan, this CDR3 likely reflects a read error. The rearrangement uses TRBV28 and TRBJ2-7, with D perhaps TRBD1 (5 bases). CDR1 and CDR2 from the germline V gene are MDHEN and SYDVKM. The CDR3 consists of 12 residues. V gave up 10 bases and J gave up 2 bases, with 12 bases separating them. This CDR3 is CATTWGPYEQYL. The CDR3 DNA reads TGTGCCACCACCTGGGGCCCCTACGAGCAGTACCTC.

Comments on this clone: The same CDR3 arises from other DNA sequences in this sample as well. V and J are TRBV7-2 and TRBJ1-3; 8 nucleotides agree with TRBD1. Germline V CDR1 and CDR2: SGHTA, FQGNSA. The CDR3 extends over 15 amino acids. V lost 1 base to trimming and J lost 1 base; unmatched junction nucleotides: 0. As DNA, the CDR3 is TGTGCCAGCAGCTTAGGGACAGGGTCTGGAAACACCATATATTTT. Protein sequence: CASSLGTGSGNTIYF. The whole variable domain, filled in from reference TRBV7-2 and TRBJ1-3, reads GAGVSQSPSNKVTEKGKDVELRCDPISGHTALYWYRQSLGQGLEFLIYFQGNSAPDKSGLPSDRFSAERTGGSVSTLTIQRTQQEDSAVYLCASSLGTGSGNTIYFGEGSWLTVV.

V is TRBV19 and J is TRBJ1-2; D possibly corresponds to TRBD1 (6 bases). This CDR3 is built from 12 residues. From germline, CDR1 is LNHDA and CDR2 SQIVND (reference sequence). Trimming shortened V by 4 bases and J by 6 bases, and 9 bases separated the two germline ends. This CDR3 is CASSTQGNGYTF. In DNA form, the CDR3 reads TGTGCCAGTAGTACCCAGGGGAATGGCTACACCTTC.

Worth noting for this clone: The junction shows a germline mismatch at one end, possibly a read error. This sequence joins TRBV6-4 and TRBJ1-5; 8 positions agree with TRBD1. CDR3 size: 19 residues. The germline CDR1 and CDR2 sequences are MRHNA and SNTAGT. The CDR3 DNA is TGTGTCAGCAGTGACTCAGGGTGCAGGGGGCGAGGGCCAAATCAGCCCCAGCATTTT. Protein: CVSSDSGCRGRGPNQPQHF.

This chain uses TRBV28 with TRBJ1-5; 9 bases are a match to TRBD1. Unmatched junction bases numbered 9, after V lost 6 bases and J lost 6 bases. The CDR3 extends over 15 amino acids. Germline loops: CDR1 MDHEN, CDR2 SYDVKM. CDR3 in amino acids: CASSLHTGGGQPQHF. The DNA of the CDR3 is TGTGCCAGCAGCCTACATACAGGGGGCGGTCAGCCCCAGCATTTT.

The chain carries TRBV28 and TRBJ2-2; 8 bases match TRBD2. The CDR3 loop spans 15 amino acids. V dropped 3 bases and J dropped 4; count of bases not matched to a gene: 4. Germline V CDR1 and CDR2: MDHEN, SYDVKM. The CDR3 DNA follows: TGTGCCAGCAGTTTGATCAGCGGGAGCACCGGGGAGCTGTTTTTT. It is translated as CASSLISGSTGELFF.

V usage is TRBV11-2 and J usage is TRBJ2-1; 9 nucleotides agree with TRBD1. Germline-derived CDR1 and CDR2 are SGHAT and FQNNGV. CDR3 length: 15 residues. V gave up 8 bases and J gave up 10 bases; unmatched junction bases: 15. The CDR3 here is CASSSRDRVTYEQFF. CDR3 coding DNA: TGTGCCAGCTCGTCGAGGGACAGGGTAACTTACGAGCAGTTCTTC.

V gene TRBV27 combines with J gene TRBJ2-5, with unresolved D. The CDR3 totals 13 residues. Germline CDR1 is MNHEY and CDR2 is SMNVEV (reference sequence). The V end lost 3 bases, the J end lost 11 bases, and 16 bases lay between the germline ends. The CDR3 region is CASSFLGPREQYF. CDR3 DNA: TGTGCCAGCAGTTTTTTGGGCCCGCGAGAGCAGTACTTC.